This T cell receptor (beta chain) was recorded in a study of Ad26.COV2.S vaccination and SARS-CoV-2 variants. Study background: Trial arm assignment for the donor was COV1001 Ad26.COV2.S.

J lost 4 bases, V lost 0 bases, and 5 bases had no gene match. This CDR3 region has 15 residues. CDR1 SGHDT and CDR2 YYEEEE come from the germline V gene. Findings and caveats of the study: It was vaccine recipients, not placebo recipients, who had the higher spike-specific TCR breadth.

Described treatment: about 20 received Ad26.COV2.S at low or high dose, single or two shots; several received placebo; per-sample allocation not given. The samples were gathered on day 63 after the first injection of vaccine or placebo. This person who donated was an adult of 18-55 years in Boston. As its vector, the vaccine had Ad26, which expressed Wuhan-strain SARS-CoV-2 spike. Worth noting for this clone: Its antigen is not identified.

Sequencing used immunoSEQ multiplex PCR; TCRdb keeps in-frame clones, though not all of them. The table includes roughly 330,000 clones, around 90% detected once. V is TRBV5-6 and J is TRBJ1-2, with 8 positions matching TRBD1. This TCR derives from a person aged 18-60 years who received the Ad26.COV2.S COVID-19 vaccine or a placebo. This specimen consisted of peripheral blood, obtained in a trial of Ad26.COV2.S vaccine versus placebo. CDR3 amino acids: CASSLALTGGYGYTF. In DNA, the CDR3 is TGTGCCAGCAGCTTGGCCTTAACAGGGGGCTATGGCTACACCTTC.